These T cell receptor beta chains were read from a single sample in a study of T cells in Graves' hyperthyroidism and ophthalmopathy. TCRdb reprocessed the multiplex PCR reads via MiXCR and lists one record per CDR3 protein. Of around 760,000 distinct CDR3 sequences in the sample, roughly a third were seen once. The source material was blood. These receptors were collected from a woman aged 40 to 55 with Graves' hyperthyroidism. The CDR3 runs from the conserved cysteine through the conserved F or W. Each record gives: V gene, CDR3 protein.

TRBV7-9 CASSLVALITGDTEAFF
TRBV4-2 CASSQSIRGRRVNTEAFF
TRBV6-2/TRBV6-3 CASKKAGRDDSPLHF
TRBV6-6 CASRVTGGSSSNQPQHF
TRBV13 CASSQSRQGGTDTQYF
TRBV12-3/TRBV12-4 CASSFVAGELFF
TRBV19 CASSMGRTPYSNQPQHF
TRBV15 CATSTSGTALYEQYF
TRBV27 CASNVSSYNSPLHF
TRBV19 CASQVAGYETQYF
TRBV19 CASSTGALYNEQYF
TRBV6-5 CASSYSPGPNYGYTF
TRBV5-1 CASSGGTVQETQYF
TRBV2 CASSEQGAGEQYF
TRBV19 CASTLTSGGAYEQYF
TRBV7-2 CASSFNGLAGEQYF
TRBV2 CAGTTGGLGNQPQHF
TRBV6-5 CASSETGTGDSPLHF